This T cell receptor (gamma chain) was captured in a study of Vδ1+ human thymocytes. General study findings and limits: Highly polyclonal TRG and TRD repertoires with Gaussian CDR3 length distributions appeared in thymus. Around a fifth of thymic delta-chain sequences were Vdelta2, with few Vdelta3, unlike blood Vdelta1+ controls. Bulk data may be misread because of unexpected Vdelta2 sequences.

The ends lost 0 bases at V and 11 bases at J; junction bases unmatched: 4. This CDR3 is 11 amino acids long. The germline CDR1 and CDR2 sequences are VINAFY and YDVSNSKD. Extracted RNA was reverse transcribed into cDNA. Pooled V-gene forward primers with one constant-region reverse primer generated the CDR3 amplicons by multiplex PCR. TCRdb reapplied CATT to the multiplex PCR reads. There are tens of thousands of gamma-chain clones in the sample; around 18% occur only once, and under 2% lies in the top ten. A few counts support this clone. Its antigen is not known. Other nucleotide sequences from this sample produce the same CDR3. The sorted cells were CD3+ Vdelta1+ Vdelta2- thymocytes from alphabeta-depleted thymus. Purity of the sorted Vdelta1+ thymocytes ranged from roughly 98% to 99.6%.

This receptor was taken from a boy under three years old who had congenital heart surgery. This chain joins TRGV5 and TRGJ1 or TRGJ2. Source material: Vdelta1+ gamma-delta thymocytes from the thymus. Specified subset: FACS-sorted CD3+ TCRalphabeta- TCRVdelta1+ TCRVdelta2- thymocytes. CDR3 coding DNA: TGTGCCACCTGGGACAGGCTCGAGAAACTCTTT. It codes for CATWDRLEKLF.